This entry concerns a single T cell receptor beta chain. Its antigen is not known. The source of the sample is a study of Ad26.COV2.S vaccination and SARS-CoV-2 variants. Study conclusions and caveats: People given the vaccine had a wider spike-specific TCR breadth than placebo recipients did.

Clones were read by immunoSEQ multiplex PCR, and TCRdb kept only the in-frame ones, dropping some. The data contain roughly 100,000 clones, over 70% of them seen just once; the ten biggest clones take up around a sixth. The CDR3 loop spans 15 amino acids. Trimming cost V 5 bases and J 1 base; bases outside gene matches: 5. CDR1 SGHTA and CDR2 FQGTGA come from the germline V gene. Here the sequenced sample was peripheral blood, taken after recovery from COVID-19. The chain is built from TRBV7-3 and TRBJ2-1; 7 positions match TRBD2. This receptor was obtained from a human donor who had recovered from COVID-19. As DNA, the CDR3 is TGTGCCAGCAGCCCCCTGGGGGGGTCCTACAATGAGCAGTTCTTC. Protein product: CASSPLGGSYNEQFF.